This T cell receptor beta chain is from a study of regulatory T cells in long-lasting Graves disease. Findings of the study overall: Whereas new patients shared about 980 public clonotypes, persistent patients shared more, at approximately 2,700.

Construction of the TCR beta libraries employed iRepertoire HTBI primers in conjunction with Arm-PCR of CDR3 regions. TCRdb itself ran the multiplex PCR reads through MiXCR, one entry per CDR3 protein. This repertoire shows 250,000 or so distinct CDR3 sequences, 15% to 20% found once; its top ten account for 14%. This clonotype was recorded at least ten times. The antigen remains undetermined. A junction end diverges from the germline sequence, so it may reflect a read error. Time point noted: newly diagnosed GD, antithyroid drugs for less than 3 months. The authors made the TCR library using RNA they extracted from PBMCs. An endocrinology department in Xi'an, China, recruited the patients. Separately, the same data were catalogued under a study of T cells in Graves' hyperthyroidism and ophthalmopathy. That report adds: Any patient presenting with uncontrolled infection, other autoimmune disease, pregnancy or lactation was left out. HTBI primers were used for first-round RT-PCR of the TCR CDR3.

This clonotype was sampled from a woman in her twenties or thirties with Graves disease. The sequenced sample was peripheral blood mononuclear cells (PBMCs), obtained at new diagnosis, from a patient treated with antithyroid drugs.

CDR3 loop: CASSAGPLNTEAFF. CDR3 in DNA: TGTGCCAGCAGCGCCGGTCCCCTGAACACTGAAGCTTTCTTT. J is TRBJ1-1 and V is TRBV5-1; D is undetermined. CDR1 is SGHRS and CDR2 is YFSETQ in the germline V gene. The CDR3 is made up of 14 amino acids.